This T cell receptor beta chain was sequenced in a study of brain T cells in children with intractable seizures. Per the germline V gene, CDR1 is MNHEY and CDR2 is SMNVEV (reference sequence). The CDR3 extends over 10 amino acids. Between the trimmed V and J ends, which lost 3 bases and 8 bases, there was a span of 4 bases. Time point here: blood from clinic visit 5 months post-surgery; TSC patient then seizure free. Sequencing used immunoSEQ multiplex PCR; TCRdb keeps in-frame clones, though not all of them. This table holds 340,000 or so clones, approximately 93% found once. This clone was seen a handful of times. The antigen remains undetermined. Study-wide findings and caveats: Clones missing pre-surgery may reflect undersampling of that blood sample. HCMV serostatus was not known, and viral specificity came from CDR3 similarity only.

The sequences come from peripheral blood, collected approximately 5 months after surgery. The clonotype was recovered from a boy in the first two years of life with tuberous sclerosis and intractable seizures. The chain is built from TRBV27 and TRBJ1-1; the D is unclear. The CDR3 protein is CASSFREAFF. In DNA, the CDR3 is TGTGCCAGCAGTTTCAGGGAAGCTTTCTTT.